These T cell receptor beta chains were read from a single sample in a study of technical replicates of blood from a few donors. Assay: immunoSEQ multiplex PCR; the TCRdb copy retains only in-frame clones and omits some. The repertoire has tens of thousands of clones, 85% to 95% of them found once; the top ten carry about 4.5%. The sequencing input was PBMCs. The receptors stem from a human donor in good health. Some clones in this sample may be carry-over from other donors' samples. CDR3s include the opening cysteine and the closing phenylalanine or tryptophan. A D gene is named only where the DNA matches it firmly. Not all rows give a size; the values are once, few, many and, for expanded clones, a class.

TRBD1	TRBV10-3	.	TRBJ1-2	CAISESIWTGGYTF	TGTGCCATCAGTGAGTCGATTTGGACAGGTGGCTACACCTTC
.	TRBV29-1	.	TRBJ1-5	CSVVREAGQPQHF	TGCAGCGTCGTCAGGGAGGCCGGACAGCCCCAGCATTTT
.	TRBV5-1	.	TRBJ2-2	CASSFGANTGELFF	TGCGCCAGCAGCTTTGGAGCGAACACCGGGGAGCTGTTTTTT
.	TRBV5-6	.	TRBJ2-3	CASSSYGDTTDTQYF	TGTGCCAGCAGTTCCTACGGAGATACCACAGATACGCAGTATTTT
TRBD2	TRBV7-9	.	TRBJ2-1	CASSPSLAGVQFF	TGTGCCAGCAGCCCTTCTCTGGCGGGGGTACAGTTCTTC
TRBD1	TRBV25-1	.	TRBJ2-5	CASSDGLGQGYQETQYF	TGTGCCAGCAGTGATGGTTTAGGACAGGGGTACCAAGAGACCCAGTACTTC
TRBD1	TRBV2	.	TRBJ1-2	CATLLTGGFNGYTF	TGTGCCACCCTTCTGACAGGGGGGTTTAATGGCTACACCTTC
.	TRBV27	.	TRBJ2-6	CASSLSTGSGANVLTF	TGTGCCAGCAGTTTATCGACCGGGTCTGGGGCCAACGTCCTGACTTTC
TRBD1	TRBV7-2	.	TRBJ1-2	CASSMDRANYGYTF	TGTGCCAGCAGCATGGACAGGGCTAACTATGGCTACACCTTC
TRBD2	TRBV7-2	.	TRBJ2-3	CATGLAGGNTQYF	TGTGCTACTGGGCTAGCGGGAGGAAATACGCAGTATTTT
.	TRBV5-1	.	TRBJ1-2	CASSLVGGDGYTF	TGCGCCAGCAGCTTGGTAGGTGGAGATGGCTACACCTTC
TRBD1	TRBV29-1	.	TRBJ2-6	CSVGQGAGSGANVLTF	TGCAGCGTTGGGCAGGGGGCTGGGTCTGGGGCCAACGTCCTGACTTTC
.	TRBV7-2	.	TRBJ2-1	CASSLVSGEQFF	TGTGCCAGCAGCTTAGTGAGCGGGGAGCAGTTCTTC
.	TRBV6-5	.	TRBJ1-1	CASSYVRGYGAEAFF	TGTGCCAGCAGTTATGTTCGGGGGTATGGCGCTGAAGCTTTCTTT
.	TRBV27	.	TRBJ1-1	CASSPPPGGTEAFF	TGTGCCAGCAGTCCCCCCCCAGGAGGGACTGAAGCTTTCTTT
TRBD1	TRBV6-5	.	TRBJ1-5	CASSLSGGSGQPQHF	TGTGCCAGCAGTTTATCAGGGGGCTCGGGTCAGCCCCAGCATTTT
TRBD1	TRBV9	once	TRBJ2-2	CASSAQIRGQANTGELFF	TGTGCCAGCAGCGCTCAAATTAGGGGACAGGCAAACACCGGGGAGCTGTTTTTT
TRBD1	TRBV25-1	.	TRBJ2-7	CASRPKGAYEQYF	TGTGCCAGCAGGCCGAAGGGGGCTTACGAGCAGTACTTC
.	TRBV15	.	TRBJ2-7	CATSRYSLEDEQYF	TGTGCCACCAGCAGATACAGCCTGGAAGACGAGCAGTACTTC
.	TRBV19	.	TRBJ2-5	CASRQGPQETQYF	TGTGCCAGTAGGCAGGGTCCCCAAGAGACCCAGTACTTC
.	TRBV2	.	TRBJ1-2	CASSEAVWEVGDGYTF	TGTGCCAGCAGTGAAGCAGTATGGGAGGTTGGGGATGGCTACACCTTC
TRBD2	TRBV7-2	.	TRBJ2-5	CASSQGTSGGALETQYF	TGTGCCAGCAGCCAGGGGACTAGCGGGGGGGCCTTAGAGACCCAGTACTTC
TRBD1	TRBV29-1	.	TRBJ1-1	CSVGTGAFTEAFF	TGCAGCGTGGGGACAGGGGCATTCACTGAAGCTTTCTTT
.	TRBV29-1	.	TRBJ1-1	CSVLDTEAFF	TGCAGCGTTCTTGACACTGAAGCTTTCTTT
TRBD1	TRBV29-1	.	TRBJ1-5	CSGGQENQPQHF	TGCAGCGGAGGACAGGAGAATCAGCCCCAGCATTTT
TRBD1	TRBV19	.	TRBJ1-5	CASSIGGQGVGGNQPQHF	TGTGCCAGTAGTATTGGCGGGCAGGGGGTAGGTGGCAATCAGCCCCAGCATTTT
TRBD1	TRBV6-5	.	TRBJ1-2	CASRIGQGGRPYTF	TGTGCCAGCAGGATAGGACAGGGGGGAAGGCCTTACACCTTC
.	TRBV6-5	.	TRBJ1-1	CASSYSQNTEAFF	TGTGCCAGCAGTTACTCCCAGAACACTGAAGCTTTCTTT
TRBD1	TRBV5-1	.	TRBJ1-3	CASSTQGGQASGNTIYF	TGCGCCAGCAGCACCCAAGGGGGACAGGCCTCTGGAAACACCATATATTTT
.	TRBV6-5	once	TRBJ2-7	CASSLDRSSYEQYF	TGTGCCAGCAGCCTTGACAGGAGCTCCTACGAGCAGTACTTC
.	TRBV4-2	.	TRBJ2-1	CASSQDGGTPGTHEQFF	TGTGCCAGCAGCCAAGATGGAGGGACTCCGGGAACCCATGAGCAGTTCTTC
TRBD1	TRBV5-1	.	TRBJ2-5	CASSWGLGTGQETQYF	TGCGCCAGCAGCTGGGGGTTGGGGACAGGGCAGGAGACCCAGTACTTC
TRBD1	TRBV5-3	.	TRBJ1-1	CARSLVVWDRQTGDTEAFF	TGTGCCAGAAGCTTGGTCGTGTGGGACAGGCAAACGGGGGACACTGAAGCTTTCTTT
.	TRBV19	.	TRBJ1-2	CASITNAGESAYGYTF	TGTGCCAGTATCACCAACGCCGGGGAGTCGGCCTATGGCTACACCTTC
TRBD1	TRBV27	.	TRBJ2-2	CASRTGAGELFF	TGTGCCAGCAGAACAGGGGCCGGGGAGCTGTTTTTT
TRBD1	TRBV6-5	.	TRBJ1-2	CATTTGYGYTF	TGTGCCACCACGACAGGGTATGGCTACACCTTC
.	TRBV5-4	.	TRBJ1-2	CASSGPGGAIDYGYTF	TGTGCCAGCAGCGGGCCCGGGGGGGCGATTGACTATGGCTACACCTTC
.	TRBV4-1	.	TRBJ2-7	CASSQEGRSDLREQYF	TGCGCCAGCAGCCAAGAAGGTAGGAGCGATCTCCGCGAGCAGTACTTC
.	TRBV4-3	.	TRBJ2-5	CASSQRGNPRETQYF	TGCGCCAGCAGCCAACGGGGAAACCCTCGGGAGACCCAGTACTTC
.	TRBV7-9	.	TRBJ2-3	CASLVASSTDTQYF	TGTGCCAGTCTTGTAGCGTCGAGCACAGATACGCAGTATTTT
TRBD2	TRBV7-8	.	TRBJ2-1	CASSLQVASGRLVGEQFF	TGTGCCAGCAGCTTACAAGTGGCTAGCGGGAGATTGGTGGGTGAGCAGTTCTTC
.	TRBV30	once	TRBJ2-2	CAWSKGGELFF	TGTGCCTGGTCGAAGGGGGGGGAGCTGTTTTTT
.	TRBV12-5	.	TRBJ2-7	CASGASSVYEQYF	TGTGCTAGTGGTGCCTCGTCGGTCTACGAGCAGTACTTC
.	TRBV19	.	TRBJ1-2	CASSHTTSYGYTF	TGTGCCAGTAGTCACACTACTAGCTATGGCTACACCTTC
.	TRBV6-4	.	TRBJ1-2	CASSDSWGRGSYTF	TGTGCCAGCAGTGACTCGTGGGGGCGCGGATCCTACACCTTC
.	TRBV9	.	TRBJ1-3	CASSVGFSSYSGNTIYF	TGTGCCAGCAGCGTAGGTTTTAGTTCGTACTCTGGAAACACCATATATTTT
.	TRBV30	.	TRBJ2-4	CAWSAGHLAIQYF	TGTGCCTGGAGTGCAGGTCACCTGGCCATTCAGTACTTC
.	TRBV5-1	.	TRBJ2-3	CASSSGGPTDTQYF	TGCGCCAGCAGCTCCGGGGGACCCACAGATACGCAGTATTTT
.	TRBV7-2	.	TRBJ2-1	CASRTGYNEQFF	TGTGCCAGCAGGACAGGTTACAATGAGCAGTTCTTC
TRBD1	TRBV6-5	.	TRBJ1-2	CASSYSRQGTFGYTF	TGTGCCAGCAGTTACTCCCGACAGGGGACGTTTGGCTACACCTTC
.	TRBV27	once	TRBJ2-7	CASRSLLSTYF	TGTGCCAGCAGAAGCCTGTTGAGCACCTACTTC
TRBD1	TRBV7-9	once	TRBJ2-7	CASSFGQGSEEQYF	TGTGCCAGCAGCTTCGGACAGGGGTCTGAAGAGCAGTACTTC
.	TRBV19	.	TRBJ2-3	CASTRSATDTQYF	TGTGCCAGTACGCGGTCGGCCACAGATACGCAGTATTTT
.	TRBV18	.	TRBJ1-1	CASSGPHMNTEAFF	TGTGCCAGCTCAGGGCCACACATGAACACTGAAGCTTTCTTT
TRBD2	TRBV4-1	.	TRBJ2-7	CASSQVGRERYEQYF	TGCGCCAGCAGCCAAGTCGGGCGGGAGAGGTACGAGCAGTACTTC
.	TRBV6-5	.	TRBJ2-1	CASSYPGSAGYNEQFF	TGTGCCAGCAGTTATCCCGGCTCAGCGGGTTACAATGAGCAGTTCTTC
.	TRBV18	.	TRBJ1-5	CASSPTGGLGQPQHF	TGTGCCAGCTCACCGACCGGAGGGTTGGGTCAGCCCCAGCATTTT
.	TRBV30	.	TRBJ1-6	CAWTGEHSPLHF	TGTGCCTGGACAGGGGAGCATTCACCCCTCCACTTT
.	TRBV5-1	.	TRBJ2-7	CASSRGYGSYEQYF	TGCGCCAGCAGTAGGGGTTACGGCTCCTACGAGCAGTACTTC